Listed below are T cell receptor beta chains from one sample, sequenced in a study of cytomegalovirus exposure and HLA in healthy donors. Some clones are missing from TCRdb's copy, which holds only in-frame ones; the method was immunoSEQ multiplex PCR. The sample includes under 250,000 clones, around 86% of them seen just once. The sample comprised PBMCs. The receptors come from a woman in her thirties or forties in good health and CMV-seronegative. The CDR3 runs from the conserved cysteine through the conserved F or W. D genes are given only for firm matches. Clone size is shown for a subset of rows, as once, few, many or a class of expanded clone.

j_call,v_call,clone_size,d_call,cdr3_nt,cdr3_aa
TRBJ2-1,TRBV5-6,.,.,TGTGCCAGCAGCCTGGGGGCGGGTAATGAGCAGTTCTTC,CASSLGAGNEQFF
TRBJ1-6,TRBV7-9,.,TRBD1,TGTGCCAGCAGGCCACAGGGGGCAAATTCACCCCTCCACTTT,CASRPQGANSPLHF
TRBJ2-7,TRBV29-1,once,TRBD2,TGCAGCGTTGATTCGGGGGGGTACGAGCAGTACTTC,CSVDSGGYEQYF
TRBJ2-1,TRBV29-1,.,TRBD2,TGCAGCGTTGTTGCGGGAGCGATAGAGTACAATGAGCAGTTCTTC,CSVVAGAIEYNEQFF
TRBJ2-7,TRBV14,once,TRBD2,TGTGCCAGCAGCCAAGATGGGTCTAGCGGAAGATACGAGCAGTACTTC,CASSQDGSSGRYEQYF
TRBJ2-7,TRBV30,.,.,TGTGCCTGGACGCTCGGGACCTACGAGCAGTACTTC,CAWTLGTYEQYF
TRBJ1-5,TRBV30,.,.,TGTGCCTGGAGTCAGGGGCCGAATCAGCCCCAGCATTTT,CAWSQGPNQPQHF
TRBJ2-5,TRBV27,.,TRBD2,TGTGCCAGCAGTCTTATAGCCCGCGGCGGGAGAAGGGAGACCCAGTACTTC,CASSLIARGGRRETQYF
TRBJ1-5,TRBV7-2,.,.,TGTGCCAGCAGCTTAACGATGACAGATAGCAATCAGCCCCAGCATTTT,CASSLTMTDSNQPQHF
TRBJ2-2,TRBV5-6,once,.,TGTGCCAGCAGCCCTTTTATGGGGGAGCTGTTTTTT,CASSPFMGELFF
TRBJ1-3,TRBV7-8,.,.,TGTGCCAGCAGCCCAGTAGGGGGCTCTGGAAACACCATATATTTT,CASSPVGGSGNTIYF
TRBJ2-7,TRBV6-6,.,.,TGTGCCAGCGCAGGAAACTACGAGCAGTACTTC,CASAGNYEQYF
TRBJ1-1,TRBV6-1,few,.,TGTGCCACCCTGACAACATCTGAAGCTTTCTTT,CATLTTSEAFF
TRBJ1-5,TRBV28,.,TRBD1,TGTGCCAGCGAACAGGGGGGCCAGCCCCAGCATTTT,CASEQGGQPQHF
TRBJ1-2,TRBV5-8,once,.,TGTGCCAGCAGGCCCAGGATGGCGCCCTATGGCTACACCTTC,CASRPRMAPYGYTF
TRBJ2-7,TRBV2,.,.,TGTGCCAGCAGTGAATATTTGGGGGGGCGGGTCTACGAGCAGTACTTC,CASSEYLGGRVYEQYF
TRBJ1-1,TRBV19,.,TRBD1,TGTGCCAGTAGTATAGGCGGACAGGGGCCTGAAGCTTTCTTT,CASSIGGQGPEAFF
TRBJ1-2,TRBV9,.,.,TGTGCCAGCAACTCGGGGGGCTATGGCTACACCTTC,CASNSGGYGYTF
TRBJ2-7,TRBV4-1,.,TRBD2,TGCGCCAGCAGTCCTGGGACTAGCGGGAACTCCTACGAGCAGTACTTC,CASSPGTSGNSYEQYF
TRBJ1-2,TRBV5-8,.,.,TGTGCCAGCAGCCCGACGCCTTCAGGGAGGGGATATGGCTACACCTTC,CASSPTPSGRGYGYTF
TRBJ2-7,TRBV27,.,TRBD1,TGTGCCAGCAGTTGGCTATCCGGGACAGGGGTGTCCGAGCAGTACTTC,CASSWLSGTGVSEQYF
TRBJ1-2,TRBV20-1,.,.,TGCAGTGCTCGAACTACCGGCGGCTACACCTTC,CSARTTGGYTF
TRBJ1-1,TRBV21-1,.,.,TGTGCCAGCGCAGGGGTAATACCTAACCTGAACACTGAAGCTTTCTTT,CASAGVIPNLNTEAFF
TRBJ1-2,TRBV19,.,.,TGTGCCAGTAGTCCCAGTTCGAAGGGCTACACCTTC,CASSPSSKGYTF
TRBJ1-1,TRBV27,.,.,TGTGCCAGCAGTTCGCTAGACAGTAGGTCTGCAGCTTTCTTT,CASSSLDSRSAAFF
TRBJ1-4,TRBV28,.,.,TGTGCCAGCAGTTCCCAGACACGTTTTAATGAAAAACTGTTTTTT,CASSSQTRFNEKLFF
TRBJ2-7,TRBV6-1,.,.,TGTGCCAGCAGTGAAATGGCGGGAAACACCCCCTACGAGCAGTACTTC,CASSEMAGNTPYEQYF
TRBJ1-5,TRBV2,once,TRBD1,TGTGCCAGCAGCCTGGACAGGGGTCAGAATCAGCCCCAGCATTTT,CASSLDRGQNQPQHF
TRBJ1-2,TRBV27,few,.,TGTGCCAGCAGCTCGAGGCGGCGCATCTATGGCTACACCTTC,CASSSRRRIYGYTF
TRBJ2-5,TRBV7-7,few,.,TGTGCCAGCAGCTTAGGAGGGGGCCAAGAGACCCAGTACTTC,CASSLGGGQETQYF
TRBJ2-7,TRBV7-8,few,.,TGTGCCAGCTCCCCCCTACGAGAGCAGTACTTC,CASSPLREQYF
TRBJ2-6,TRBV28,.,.,TGTGCCAGCAGAAAACCGGGATCTGGGGCCAACGTCCTGACTTTC,CASRKPGSGANVLTF
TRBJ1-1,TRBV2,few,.,TGTGCCAGCAGCGATCGGGGGGCGAACACTGAAGCTTTCTTT,CASSDRGANTEAFF
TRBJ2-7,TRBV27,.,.,TGTGCCAGCAGTAACCGGGACTACGAGCAGTACTTC,CASSNRDYEQYF
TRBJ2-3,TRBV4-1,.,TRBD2,TGCGCCAGCAGCCTCAGCGGGGGGAACACAGATACGCAGTATTTT,CASSLSGGNTDTQYF
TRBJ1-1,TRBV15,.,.,TGTGCCACCAGCAGAGATCGCGGCAGGGAAAGGGGTGAAGCTTTCTTT,CATSRDRGRERGEAFF
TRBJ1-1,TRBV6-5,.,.,TGTGCCAGCAGTTACTCGAGGGGGACCCTCACTGAAGCTTTCTTT,CASSYSRGTLTEAFF
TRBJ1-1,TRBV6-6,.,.,TGTGCCAGCAGTTACTCGAGTGAGAAAGCTTTCTTT,CASSYSSEKAFF